This T cell receptor (beta chain) was profiled in a study of T cell changes during pregnancy in multiple sclerosis (dated by TCRdb to the late 2010s). With regard to the full study: In women with multiple sclerosis, the researchers looked at how the T cell repertoire shifted as pregnancy progressed.

The receptor library was made with the immunoSEQ multiplex PCR assay. TCRdb obtained this table from immuneACCESS and retained in-frame rearrangements with V and J assigned. These tables miss some clones; where compared with another copy, unresolved V genes account for less than half of the shortfall, and the remainder is unexplained. The sample includes about 64,000 clones, with around 90% observed a single time. Roughly 2.1% of the sample is in the top ten clones. With regard to this clone: What this receptor recognizes is not known. No much larger clonotype is one base removed from it; base qualities were not supplied.

The specimen was peripheral blood, collected in the second trimester of pregnancy. The receptor comes from a female donor in good health, enrolled as a control in a pregnancy study.

CDR3 sequence: CASSQGGSSGYEQFF. The DNA reads as follows: TGTGCCAGCAGCCAGGGGGGCAGCTCAGGCTATGAGCAGTTCTTC. The rearrangement combines TRBV7-3 with TRBJ2-1; TRBD1 could be the D gene, as 7 bases match. Including cysteine and phenylalanine, the CDR3 has 15 amino acids. The sequence is cut down to CDR3 DNA, 45 bases in frame from base 1. The CDR1 and CDR2 encoded by the germline V gene are SGHTA and FQGTGA. The V end loses 5 bases and the J end loses 8 bases, and a stretch of 19 bases separates them.